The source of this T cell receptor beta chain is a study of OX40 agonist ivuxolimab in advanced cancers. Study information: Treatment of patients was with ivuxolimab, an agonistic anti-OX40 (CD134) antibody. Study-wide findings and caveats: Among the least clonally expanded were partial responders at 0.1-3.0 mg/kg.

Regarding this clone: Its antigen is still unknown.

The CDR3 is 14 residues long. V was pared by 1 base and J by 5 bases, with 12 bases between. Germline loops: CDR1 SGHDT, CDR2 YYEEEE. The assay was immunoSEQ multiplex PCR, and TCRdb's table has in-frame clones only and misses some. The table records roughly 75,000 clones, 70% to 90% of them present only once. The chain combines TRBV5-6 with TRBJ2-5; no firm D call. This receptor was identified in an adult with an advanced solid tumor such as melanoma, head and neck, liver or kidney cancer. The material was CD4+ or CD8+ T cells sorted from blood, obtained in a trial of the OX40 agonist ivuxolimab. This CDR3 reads CASSLYAVGETQYF. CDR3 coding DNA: TGTGCCAGCAGCTTGTATGCAGTAGGGGAGACCCAGTACTTC.